The rows below give T cell receptor beta chains drawn from one sample of a study of cytomegalovirus exposure and HLA in healthy donors. Profiling relied on immunoSEQ multiplex PCR, and the TCRdb table lists in-frame clones only, not all of them. Counted here are 200,000 or so clones, approximately 80% occurring once; the ten biggest clones make up more than 0.6%. Sequencing was performed on PBMCs. The receptor source for this set is a boy aged 2 to 9 in good health and CMV-seronegative. The CDR3 runs from the conserved cysteine through the conserved F or W. Each record gives: V gene, J gene, D gene, clone size, CDR3 DNA, CDR3 protein. The D gene is left open where the match is weak. Where a row states a size, it is once, few, many or the class of an expanded clone; other rows omit it.

V: TRBV5-5; J: TRBJ1-2; D: .; size: .; DNA: TGTGCCAGCAGCTTGTGGCAAACAAACTATGGCTACACCTTC; CDR3: CASSLWQTNYGYTF
V: TRBV5-1; J: TRBJ2-2; D: .; size: .; DNA: TGCGCCAGCAGCTTGGGAGATACAGACACCGGGGAGCTGTTTTTT; CDR3: CASSLGDTDTGELFF
V: TRBV2; J: TRBJ2-7; D: TRBD1; size: .; DNA: TGTGCCAGCAGCCCCCTGGAGACAGGGATGCACGAGCAGTACTTC; CDR3: CASSPLETGMHEQYF
V: TRBV6-6; J: TRBJ2-1; D: TRBD2; size: .; DNA: TGTGCCAGCAAGCCGGGGACTAGCGAGGGAAGTGAGCAGTTCTTC; CDR3: CASKPGTSEGSEQFF
V: TRBV7-9; J: TRBJ2-1; D: TRBD1; size: .; DNA: TGTGCCAGCAGCTTGGGATTACCCAGACAGGGCCACGACAATGAGCAGTTCTTC; CDR3: CASSLGLPRQGHDNEQFF
V: TRBV29-1; J: TRBJ1-1; D: .; size: .; DNA: TGCAGCGCCCCTACCGGGACACTGAACACTGAAGCTTTCTTT; CDR3: CSAPTGTLNTEAFF
V: TRBV5-1; J: TRBJ2-7; D: TRBD1; size: once; DNA: TGCGCCAGCAGCTTGTTCGGGACAGGGGACGAGCAGTACTTC; CDR3: CASSLFGTGDEQYF
V: TRBV7-6; J: TRBJ2-5; D: .; size: .; DNA: TGTGCCAGCAGCTTAGTCGTCGACTCCCTGGGGACCCAGTACTTC; CDR3: CASSLVVDSLGTQYF
V: TRBV19; J: TRBJ2-1; D: .; size: .; DNA: TGTGCCAGTAGTACTACTAGGGGCGCGGGGGAGCAGTTCTTC; CDR3: CASSTTRGAGEQFF
V: TRBV30; J: TRBJ1-2; D: TRBD1; size: .; DNA: TGTGCCTGGAGTGTACAGGGGAGTTTTGGCTACACCTTC; CDR3: CAWSVQGSFGYTF
V: TRBV21-1; J: TRBJ1-1; D: .; size: .; DNA: TGTGCCAGCAGCAAAGCTCCGCACAGGGTCGTGAACACTGAAGCTTTCTTT; CDR3: CASSKAPHRVVNTEAFF
V: TRBV10-2; J: TRBJ1-1; D: .; size: few; DNA: TGCGCCAGCAGTGCAGCTCGGGGAGCTTTCTTT; CDR3: CASSAARGAFF
V: TRBV5-8; J: TRBJ1-1; D: .; size: .; DNA: TGTGCCAGCAGCTCGAGGGGGAAGGGGCGGACTGAAGCTTTCTTT; CDR3: CASSSRGKGRTEAFF
V: TRBV27; J: TRBJ2-7; D: TRBD1; size: .; DNA: TGTGCCAGCCGAAACAGGGGCGAGCAGTACTTC; CDR3: CASRNRGEQYF
V: TRBV6-5; J: TRBJ1-6; D: TRBD1; size: .; DNA: TGTGCCAGCAGTTACTGGGGACAGGGAGGGTCACCCCTCCACTTT; CDR3: CASSYWGQGGSPLHF
V: TRBV5-1; J: TRBJ2-7; D: TRBD1; size: .; DNA: TGCGCCAGCAGCTCGACAGGGTTTAGGGTCGAGCAGTACTTC; CDR3: CASSSTGFRVEQYF
V: TRBV9; J: TRBJ2-4; D: .; size: .; DNA: TGTGCCAGCAGCGTAAACAGGGCGGACATTCAGTACTTC; CDR3: CASSVNRADIQYF
V: TRBV10-2; J: TRBJ2-7; D: TRBD1; size: .; DNA: TGCGCCAGCAGTGCTGGGGACAGGGTCCGCGAGCAGTACTTC; CDR3: CASSAGDRVREQYF
V: TRBV5-8; J: TRBJ2-1; D: TRBD1; size: few; DNA: TGTGCCAGCAGCGGAAACAGGGGGCTTAATGAGCAGTTCTTC; CDR3: CASSGNRGLNEQFF
V: TRBV7-9; J: TRBJ2-7; D: .; size: .; DNA: TGTGCCAGCAGCTTAGGAGACAGCTACGAGCAGTACTTC; CDR3: CASSLGDSYEQYF
V: TRBV18; J: TRBJ1-2; D: .; size: .; DNA: TGTGCCAGCTCACCCTTTTTTGAAGGTGCCCGACCAGGGTTCCGGGACTATGGCTACACCTTC; CDR3: CASSPFFEGARPGFRDYGYTF